Sequencing of this T cell receptor beta chain was carried out in a study of T cells in Graves' hyperthyroidism and ophthalmopathy. Across the study: At the time of initial diagnosis and before any treatment, peripheral blood was collected.

CDR3 length equals 17 residues. Germline CDR1 reads DFQATT; CDR2 reads SNEGSKA (reference sequence). J lost 2 bases, V lost 6 bases, and 17 bases had no gene match. This clonotype appeared many times. Researchers amplified the TCR beta CDR3 regions from RNA transcripts. HTBI primers were the set used in a first-round RT-PCR of the TCR CDR3. In TCRdb, the multiplex PCR reads were re-called with MiXCR into one record per CDR3 protein. The sample has under 400,000 distinct CDR3 sequences, 20% to 25% seen once; the top ten hold more than 60%. Graves' hyperthyroidism is called stable when ophthalmopathy does not progress within 18 months. Hyperthyroidism in the patients, aged 18 to 65, was newly diagnosed and under 2 months in duration. PBMCs came from over 8.5 ml fresh peripheral blood.

This chain joins TRBV20-1 and TRBJ2-7; 9 bases map to TRBD2. The sample comprised blood. This receptor was taken from a man in his fifties or sixties with Graves' hyperthyroidism. CDR3 sequence (DNA): TGCAGTGCATCTCATGTAGCGGGAGACACAAATCCCTACGAGCAGTACTTC. Translated, it gives CSASHVAGDTNPYEQYF.